This entry describes one T cell receptor beta chain. The table came from immunoSEQ multiplex PCR; TCRdb's copy has only in-frame clones and leaves some out. The sample comprises approximately 240,000 clones, around 82% of which are singletons, and about 5.3% rests with the top ten. Germline V gives CDR1 LNHDA, CDR2 SQIVND (reference sequence). The V end lost 7 bases, the J end lost 3 bases, and 9 bases lay between the germline ends. The CDR3 extends over 12 amino acids. This entry belongs to a study of blood T cell repertoires in COVID-19. The sample was peripheral blood. This rearrangement joins TRBV19 to TRBJ1-2; D gene uncertain. The TCR sequence derives from a woman of 80 years or more with active or convalescent COVID-19. The CDR3 sequence is CASMRFDYGYTF. The CDR3 bases are TGTGCCAGTATGCGGTTTGACTATGGCTACACCTTC.